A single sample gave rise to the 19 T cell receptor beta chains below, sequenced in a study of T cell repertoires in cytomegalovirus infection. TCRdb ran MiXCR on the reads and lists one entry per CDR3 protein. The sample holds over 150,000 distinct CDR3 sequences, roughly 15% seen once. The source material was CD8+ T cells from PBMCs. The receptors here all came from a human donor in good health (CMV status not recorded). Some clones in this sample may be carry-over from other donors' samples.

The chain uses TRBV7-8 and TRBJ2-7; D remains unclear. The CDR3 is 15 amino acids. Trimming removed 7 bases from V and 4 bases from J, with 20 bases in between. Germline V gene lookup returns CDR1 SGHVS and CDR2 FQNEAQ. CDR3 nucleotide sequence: TGTGCCAGCACCACCCGCCCCGGCAGTCGATACGAGCAGTACTTC. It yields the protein CASTTRPGSRYEQYF.

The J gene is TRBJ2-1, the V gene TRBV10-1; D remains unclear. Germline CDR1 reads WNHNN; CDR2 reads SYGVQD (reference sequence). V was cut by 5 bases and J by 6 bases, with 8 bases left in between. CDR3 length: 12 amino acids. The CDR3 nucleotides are TGCGCCAGCAGTAGACTGACCAATGAGCAGTTCTTC. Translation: CASSRLTNEQFF.

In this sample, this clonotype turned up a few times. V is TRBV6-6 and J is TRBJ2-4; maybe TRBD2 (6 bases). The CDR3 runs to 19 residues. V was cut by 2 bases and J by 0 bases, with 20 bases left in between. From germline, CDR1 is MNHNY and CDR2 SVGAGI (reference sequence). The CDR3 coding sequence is TGTGCCAGCAGTTACGGAAGCCCGGTTTTGGGACTAGCCAAAAACATTCAGTACTTC. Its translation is CASSYGSPVLGLAKNIQYF.

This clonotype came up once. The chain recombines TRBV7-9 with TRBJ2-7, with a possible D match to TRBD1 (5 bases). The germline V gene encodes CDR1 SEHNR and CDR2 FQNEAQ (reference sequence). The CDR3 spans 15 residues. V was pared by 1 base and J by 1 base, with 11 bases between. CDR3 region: CASSLEGAGSYEQYF. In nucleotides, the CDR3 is TGTGCCAGCAGCTTAGAAGGGGCAGGGTCCTACGAGCAGTACTTC. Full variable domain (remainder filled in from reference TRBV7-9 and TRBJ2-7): DTGVSQNPRHKITKRGQNVTFRCDPISEHNRLYWYRQTLGQGPEFLTYFQNEAQLEKSRLLSDRFSAERPKGSFSTLEIQRTEQGDSAMYLCASSLEGAGSYEQYFGPGTRLTVT.

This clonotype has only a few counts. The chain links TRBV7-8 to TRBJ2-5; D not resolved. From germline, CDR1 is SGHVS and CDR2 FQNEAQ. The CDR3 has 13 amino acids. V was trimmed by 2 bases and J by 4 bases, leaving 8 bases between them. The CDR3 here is CASSLSGIETQYF. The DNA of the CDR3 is TGTGCCAGCAGCTTATCTGGGATAGAGACCCAGTACTTC.

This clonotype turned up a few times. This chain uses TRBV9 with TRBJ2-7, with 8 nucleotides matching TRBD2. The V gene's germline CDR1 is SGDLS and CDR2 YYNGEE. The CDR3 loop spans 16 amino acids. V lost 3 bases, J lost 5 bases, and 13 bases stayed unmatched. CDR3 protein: CASSEKAGTRGNEQYF. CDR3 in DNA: TGTGCCAGCAGCGAGAAAGCCGGGACTAGAGGGAACGAGCAGTACTTC.

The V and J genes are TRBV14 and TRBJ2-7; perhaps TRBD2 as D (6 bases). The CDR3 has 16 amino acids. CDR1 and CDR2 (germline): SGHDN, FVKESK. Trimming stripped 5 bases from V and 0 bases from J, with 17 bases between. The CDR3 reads CASSSPRGRSSYEQYF. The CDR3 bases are TGTGCCAGCAGCTCGCCCCGGGGGAGAAGCTCCTACGAGCAGTACTTC.

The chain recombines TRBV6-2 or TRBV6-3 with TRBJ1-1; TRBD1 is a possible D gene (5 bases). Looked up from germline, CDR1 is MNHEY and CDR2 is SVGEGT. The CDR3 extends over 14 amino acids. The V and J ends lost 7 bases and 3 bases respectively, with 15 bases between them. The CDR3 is CASTEGFTDTEAFF. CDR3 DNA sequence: TGTGCCAGCACCGAGGGGTTTACGGACACTGAAGCTTTCTTT.

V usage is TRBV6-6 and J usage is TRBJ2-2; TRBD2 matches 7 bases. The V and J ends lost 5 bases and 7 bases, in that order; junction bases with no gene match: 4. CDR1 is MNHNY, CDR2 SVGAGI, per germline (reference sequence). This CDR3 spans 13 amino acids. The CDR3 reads CASSPGGHGELFF. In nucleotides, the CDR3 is TGTGCCAGCAGTCCGGGGGGTCACGGGGAGCTGTTTTTT.

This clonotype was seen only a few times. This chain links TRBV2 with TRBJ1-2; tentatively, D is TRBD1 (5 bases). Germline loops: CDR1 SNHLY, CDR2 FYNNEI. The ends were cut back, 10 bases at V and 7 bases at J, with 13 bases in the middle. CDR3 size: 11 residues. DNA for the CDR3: TGTGCCATCTACCGGGACTCTGGCTACACCTTC. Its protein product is CAIYRDSGYTF.

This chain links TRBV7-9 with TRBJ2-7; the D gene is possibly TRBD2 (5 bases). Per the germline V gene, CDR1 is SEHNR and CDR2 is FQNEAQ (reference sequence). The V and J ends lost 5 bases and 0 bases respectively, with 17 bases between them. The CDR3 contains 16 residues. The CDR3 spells CASSSNPQGSSYEQYF. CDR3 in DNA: TGTGCCAGCAGCAGCAATCCCCAAGGGAGCTCCTACGAGCAGTACTTC.

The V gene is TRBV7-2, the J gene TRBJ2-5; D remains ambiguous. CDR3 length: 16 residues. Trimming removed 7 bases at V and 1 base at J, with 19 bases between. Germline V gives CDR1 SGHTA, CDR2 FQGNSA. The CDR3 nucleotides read TGTGCCAGCACTCTATTGGAGCAATCCCCCCAAGAGACCCAGTACTTC. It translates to CASTLLEQSPQETQYF.

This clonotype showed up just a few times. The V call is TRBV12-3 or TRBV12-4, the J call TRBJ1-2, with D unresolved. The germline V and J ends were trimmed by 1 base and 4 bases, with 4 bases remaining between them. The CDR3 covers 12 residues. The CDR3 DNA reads TGTGCCAGCAGTTTAGAAGGCTATGGCTACACCTTC. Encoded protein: CASSLEGYGYTF.

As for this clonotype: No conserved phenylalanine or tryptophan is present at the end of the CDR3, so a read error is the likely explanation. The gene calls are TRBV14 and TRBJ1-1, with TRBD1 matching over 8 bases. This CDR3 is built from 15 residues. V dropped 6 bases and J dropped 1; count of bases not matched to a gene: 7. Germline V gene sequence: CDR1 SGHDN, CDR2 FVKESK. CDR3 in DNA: TGTGCCAGCAGTCTTCTGACAGGGGAGAACACTGAAGCTTTCCTT. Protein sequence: CASSLLTGENTEAFL.

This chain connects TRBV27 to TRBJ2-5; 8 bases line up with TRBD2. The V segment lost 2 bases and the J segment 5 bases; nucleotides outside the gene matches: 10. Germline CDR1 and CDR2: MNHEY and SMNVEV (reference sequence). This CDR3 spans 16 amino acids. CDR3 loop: CASSLGSGGAVETQYF. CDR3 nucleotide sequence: TGTGCCAGCAGTTTAGGTTCGGGGGGGGCCGTGGAGACCCAGTACTTC.

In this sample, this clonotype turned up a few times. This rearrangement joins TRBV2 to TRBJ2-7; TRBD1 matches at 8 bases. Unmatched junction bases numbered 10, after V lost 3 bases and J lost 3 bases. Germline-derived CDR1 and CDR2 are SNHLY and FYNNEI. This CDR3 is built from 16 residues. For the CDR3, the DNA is TGTGCCAGCAGTGAGGGGTTTGCAGGGGGCGGCTACGAGCAGTACTTC. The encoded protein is CASSEGFAGGGYEQYF.

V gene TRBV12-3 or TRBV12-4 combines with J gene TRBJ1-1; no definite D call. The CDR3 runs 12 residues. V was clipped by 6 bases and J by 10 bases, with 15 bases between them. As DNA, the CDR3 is TGTGCCAGCAGCCCCTCGCCCGACGGAGCTTTCTTT. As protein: CASSPSPDGAFF.

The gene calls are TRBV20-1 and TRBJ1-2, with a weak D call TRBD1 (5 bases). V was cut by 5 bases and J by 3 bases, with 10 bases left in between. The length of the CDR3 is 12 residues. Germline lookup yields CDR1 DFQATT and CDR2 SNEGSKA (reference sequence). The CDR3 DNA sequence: TGCAGTGCTGAAACCAGGGACTATGGCTACACCTTC. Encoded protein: CSAETRDYGYTF.

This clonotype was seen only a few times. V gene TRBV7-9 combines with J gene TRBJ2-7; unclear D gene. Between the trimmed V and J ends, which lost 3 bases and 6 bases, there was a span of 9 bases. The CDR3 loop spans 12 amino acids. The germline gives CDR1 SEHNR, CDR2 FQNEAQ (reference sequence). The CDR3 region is CASSFRAREQYF. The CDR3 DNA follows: TGTGCCAGCAGCTTTAGGGCCCGCGAGCAGTACTTC.